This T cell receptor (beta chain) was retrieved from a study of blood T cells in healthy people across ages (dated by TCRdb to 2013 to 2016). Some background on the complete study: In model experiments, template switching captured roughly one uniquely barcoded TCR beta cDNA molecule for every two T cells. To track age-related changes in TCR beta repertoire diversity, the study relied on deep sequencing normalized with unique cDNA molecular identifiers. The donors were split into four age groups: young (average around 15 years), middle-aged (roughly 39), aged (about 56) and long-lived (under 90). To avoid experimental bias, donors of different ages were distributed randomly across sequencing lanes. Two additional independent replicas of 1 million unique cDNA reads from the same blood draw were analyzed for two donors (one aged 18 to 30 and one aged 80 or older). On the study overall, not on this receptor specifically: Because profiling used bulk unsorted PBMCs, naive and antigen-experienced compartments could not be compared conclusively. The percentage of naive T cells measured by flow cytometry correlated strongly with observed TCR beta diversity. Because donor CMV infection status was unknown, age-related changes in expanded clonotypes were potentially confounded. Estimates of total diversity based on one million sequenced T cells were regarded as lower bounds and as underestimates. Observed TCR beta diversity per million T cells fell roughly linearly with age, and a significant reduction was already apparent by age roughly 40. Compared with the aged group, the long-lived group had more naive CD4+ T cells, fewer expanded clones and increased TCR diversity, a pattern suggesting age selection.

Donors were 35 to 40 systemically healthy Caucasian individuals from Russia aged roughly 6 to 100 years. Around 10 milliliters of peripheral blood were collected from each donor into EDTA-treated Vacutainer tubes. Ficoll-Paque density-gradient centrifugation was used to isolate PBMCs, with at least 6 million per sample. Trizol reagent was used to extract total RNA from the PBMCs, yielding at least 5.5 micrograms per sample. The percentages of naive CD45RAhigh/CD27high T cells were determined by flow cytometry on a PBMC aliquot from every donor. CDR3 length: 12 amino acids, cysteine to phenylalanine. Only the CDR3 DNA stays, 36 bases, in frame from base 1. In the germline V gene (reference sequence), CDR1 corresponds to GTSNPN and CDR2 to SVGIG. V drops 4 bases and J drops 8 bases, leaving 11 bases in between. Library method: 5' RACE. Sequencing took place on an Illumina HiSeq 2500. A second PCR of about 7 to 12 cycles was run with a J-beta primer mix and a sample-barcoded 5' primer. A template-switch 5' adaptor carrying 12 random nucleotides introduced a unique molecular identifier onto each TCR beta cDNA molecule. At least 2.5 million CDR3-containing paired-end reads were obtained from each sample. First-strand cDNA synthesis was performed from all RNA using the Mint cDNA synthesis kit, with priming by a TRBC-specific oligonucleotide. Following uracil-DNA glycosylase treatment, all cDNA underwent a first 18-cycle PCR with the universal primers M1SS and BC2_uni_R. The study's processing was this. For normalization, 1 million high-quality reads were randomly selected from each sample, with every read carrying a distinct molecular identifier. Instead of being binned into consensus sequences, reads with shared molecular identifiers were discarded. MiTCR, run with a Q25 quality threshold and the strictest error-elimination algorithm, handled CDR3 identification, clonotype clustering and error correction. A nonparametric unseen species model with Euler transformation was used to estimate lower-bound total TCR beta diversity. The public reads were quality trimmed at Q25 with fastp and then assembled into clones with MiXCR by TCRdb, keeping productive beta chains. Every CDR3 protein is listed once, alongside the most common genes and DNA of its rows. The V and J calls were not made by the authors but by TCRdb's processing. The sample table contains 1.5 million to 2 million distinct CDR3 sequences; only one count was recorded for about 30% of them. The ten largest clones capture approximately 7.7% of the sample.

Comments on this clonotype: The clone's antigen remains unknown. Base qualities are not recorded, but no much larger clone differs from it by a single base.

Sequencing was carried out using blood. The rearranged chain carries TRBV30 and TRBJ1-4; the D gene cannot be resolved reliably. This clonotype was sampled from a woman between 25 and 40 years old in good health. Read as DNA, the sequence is TGTGCCTGGACCCCTCAAGGGGAAAAACTGTTTTTT. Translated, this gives CAWTPQGEKLFF.